A single sample gave rise to the 28 T cell receptor beta chains below, sequenced in a study of blood T cell repertoires in COVID-19. Assay: immunoSEQ multiplex PCR; the TCRdb copy retains only in-frame clones and omits some. The profile covers 100,000 to 150,000 clones, with about 80% appearing a single time and 37% taken by the ten largest. Sequenced material: peripheral blood. These receptors were taken from a man in his forties or fifties with active or convalescent COVID-19.

The chain joins TRBV6-5 to TRBJ2-1, with D perhaps TRBD1 (5 bases). The length of the CDR3 is 13 residues. CDR1 is MNHEY, CDR2 SVGAGI, per germline. Trimming shortened V by 8 bases and J by 4 bases, and 12 bases separated the two germline ends. CDR3 bases: TGTGCCAGCTCGTGGGGCAAATACAATGAGCAGTTCTTC. Residues: CASSWGKYNEQFF.

The chain is built from TRBV6-5 and TRBJ2-7, with TRBD2 matching over 11 bases. Per germline, CDR1 MNHEY and CDR2 SVGAGI. The CDR3 sequence is 14 residues long. V lost 10 bases, J lost 6 bases, and 11 bases stayed unmatched. For the CDR3, the DNA is TGTGCCACCTCCGGGACTAGCGGTTCGATCGAGCAGTACTTC. It is translated as CATSGTSGSIEQYF.

The CDR3 DNA sequence: TGTGCCAGCAGCGGGAGGACCTCTGGAAACACCATATATTTT. Protein product: CASSGRTSGNTIYF. J is TRBJ1-3 and V is TRBV9; D is uncertain. V lost 3 bases and J lost 0, with 7 bases in between. CDR1 SGDLS and CDR2 YYNGEE come from the germline V gene. The CDR3 length is 14 residues.

The chain recombines TRBV5-6 with TRBJ1-2; maybe TRBD1 (6 bases). The V and J ends lost 4 bases and 4 bases respectively, with 8 bases between them. Germline CDR1 SGHDT, CDR2 YYEEEE. The CDR3 totals 12 residues. For the CDR3, the DNA is TGTGCCAGCAGCGAAGGGGGCTATGGCTACACCTTC. This encodes CASSEGGYGYTF.

Written as DNA, the CDR3 is TGTGCCAGCAGCTTAAGCGGGGTTAACACCGGGGAGCTGTTTTTT. This gives the protein CASSLSGVNTGELFF. The genes are TRBV11-2 and TRBJ2-2; TRBD2 aligns across 7 bases. In germline, CDR1 is SGHAT, CDR2 FQNNGV. The CDR3 has 15 amino acids. The V gene end was trimmed by 2 bases and the J gene end by 2 bases; junction bases not matched to a gene: 2.

This clone was seen a handful of times. The chain links TRBV28 to TRBJ1-3, with TRBD1 matching 10 bases. CDR1 is MDHEN and CDR2 is SYDVKM in the germline V gene. After removal of 6 bases from V and 4 bases from J, the junction contained 9 bases not matched to a gene. The CDR3 loop spans 16 amino acids. The CDR3 DNA is TGTGCCAGCAGCAGTCCCGGGACAGGGGACGGAAACACCATATATTTT. It yields the protein CASSSPGTGDGNTIYF.

This chain joins TRBV2 and TRBJ2-2; 8 bases match TRBD1. This CDR3 contains 15 residues. Germline V gene data show CDR1 as SNHLY and CDR2 as FYNNEI. V lost 7 bases and J lost 6; bases outside the gene matches: 10. The CDR3 DNA is TGTGCCAGCATCCAGGACAGGGCAACGGCCGGGGAGCTGTTTTTT. This translates into CASIQDRATAGELFF.

This rearrangement joins TRBV25-1 to TRBJ2-7, with 7 bases lining up with TRBD2. The V gene's germline CDR1 is MGHDK and CDR2 SYGVNS. The CDR3 is made up of 16 amino acids. Trimming took 4 bases from V and 3 from J; bases not matched to a gene: 12. The chain's CDR3 is CASSGIGEGGGYEQYF. DNA for the CDR3: TGTGCCAGCAGTGGAATCGGGGAGGGAGGTGGCTACGAGCAGTACTTC.

The V and J genes are TRBV2 and TRBJ2-3; D not resolved. Germline CDR1 reads SNHLY; CDR2 reads FYNNEI. The V and J ends lost 3 bases and 5 bases respectively, with 15 bases between them. The CDR3 sequence is 15 residues long. DNA of the CDR3: TGTGCCAGCAGTGAGTCTGGCACCTCAAGAGATACGCAGTATTTT. Protein sequence: CASSESGTSRDTQYF.

V gene TRBV13 combines with J gene TRBJ1-1; TRBD1 is a possible D gene (5 bases). This CDR3 is 13 amino acids long. Deletions cut 5 bases from V and 8 bases from J, with 15 bases between. Germline assignment: CDR1 PRHDT and CDR2 FYEKMQ (reference sequence). The CDR3 sequence: CASSLFRVGEAFF. DNA for the CDR3: TGTGCCAGCAGCCTCTTCAGGGTTGGAGAAGCTTTCTTT.

In its sample, this clone was seen a few times. The chain joins TRBV29-1 to TRBJ2-1; tentatively, D is TRBD2 (6 bases). The V end was cut by 6 bases, the J end by 7 bases, with 16 bases between. CDR3 length equals 13 residues. CDR1 is SQVTM, CDR2 ANQGSEA, per germline. The CDR3 spells CSVNLGTPNEQFF. The CDR3 bases are TGCAGCGTGAACCTCGGGACTCCTAATGAGCAGTTCTTC.

The chain has TRBV7-2 and TRBJ2-7, with D possibly matching TRBD1 (6 bases). Deletions cut 4 bases from V and 2 bases from J, with 12 bases between. There are 14 residues in the CDR3. Germline CDR1 and CDR2: SGHTA and FQGNSA. The CDR3 reads CASSSTGLTYEQYF. The CDR3 region has the DNA TGTGCCAGCAGCTCCACAGGGCTAACCTACGAGCAGTACTTC. Supplemented by reference TRBV7-2 and TRBJ2-7, the full variable domain reads GAGVSQSPSNKVTEKGKDVELRCDPISGHTALYWYRQSLGQGLEFLIYFQGNSAPDKSGLPSDRFSAERTGGSVSTLTIQRTQQEDSAVYLCASSSTGLTYEQYFGPGTRLTVT.

This clone was counted a few times. The chain recombines TRBV7-9 with TRBJ2-3, with a tentative D call TRBD2 (7 bases). Germline CDR1 reads SEHNR; CDR2 reads FQNEAQ (reference sequence). There are 15 residues in the CDR3. V gave up 6 bases and J gave up 3 bases, with 16 bases separating them. CDR3 region: CASRAGGGTTDTQYF. The CDR3 bases are TGTGCCAGCAGGGCTGGGGGGGGCACAACAGATACGCAGTATTTT.

The DNA of the CDR3 is TGTGCCAGCAGCTTAAAGGAAACAGGTACTGAAGCTTTCTTT. This translates into CASSLKETGTEAFF. This chain uses TRBV9 with TRBJ1-1, with D perhaps matching TRBD1 (5 bases). Germline V gives CDR1 SGDLS, CDR2 YYNGEE. The V and J ends lost 4 bases and 5 bases respectively, with 15 bases between them. This CDR3 comprises 14 residues.

This chain joins TRBV18 and TRBJ1-5; TRBD1 agrees at 8 bases. Germline assignment: CDR1 KGHSH and CDR2 LQKENI. The V and J ends lost 6 bases and 6 bases, in that order; junction bases with no gene match: 7. This CDR3 is 14 amino acids long. CDR3 loop: CASSQGASGQPQHF. CDR3 nucleotides: TGTGCCAGCTCCCAGGGGGCATCAGGTCAGCCCCAGCATTTT.

The V call is TRBV3-1 (or the pseudogene TRBV3-2), the J call TRBJ2-3; D may be TRBD2 (6 bases). The V end lost 6 bases, the J end lost 1 base, and 11 bases lay between the germline ends. The germline gives CDR1 LGHDT, CDR2 YNNKEL (reference sequence). The CDR3 is made up of 14 amino acids. CDR3 coding DNA: TGTGCCAGCAGACACCGGGAGCGCACAGATACGCAGTATTTT. Protein product: CASRHRERTDTQYF.

The J gene is TRBJ1-1, the V gene TRBV6-5; D is possibly TRBD1 (5 bases). The length of the CDR3 is 14 residues. Germline V CDR1 and CDR2: MNHEY, SVGAGI. V lost 2 bases, J lost 4 bases, and 11 bases lay in between. CDR3 nucleotide sequence: TGTGCCAGCAGTTACCCTGGTAGGGGCACTGAAGCTTTCTTT. This sequence encodes CASSYPGRGTEAFF.

V is TRBV2 and J is TRBJ1-2, with 7 bases that match TRBD1. With 11 bases clipped from V and 7 bases from J, the junction kept 10 bases outside the gene matches. Germline V lookup: CDR1 SNHLY, CDR2 FYNNEI. The CDR3 consists of 12 residues. The CDR3 sequence: CAARTTGVGYTF. In DNA form, the CDR3 reads TGTGCCGCCCGGACCACAGGGGTTGGCTACACCTTC.

The chain carries TRBV5-1 and TRBJ1-4; D uncertain. The CDR3 has 14 amino acids. Germline values: CDR1 SGHRS, CDR2 YFSETQ. Trimming stripped 0 bases from V and 0 bases from J, with 3 bases between. CDR3 DNA sequence: TGCGCCAGCAGCTTGGGAGCAACTAATGAAAAACTGTTTTTT. This translates into CASSLGATNEKLFF.

The rearrangement links TRBV3-1 (or the pseudogene TRBV3-2) to TRBJ2-4; D unclear. There are 13 residues in the CDR3. The germline V gene encodes CDR1 LGHDT and CDR2 YNNKEL (reference sequence). Trimming stripped 1 base from V and 6 bases from J, with 7 bases between. CDR3 sequence (DNA): TGTGCCAGCAGCCAAGGGCCTAGAAACATTCAGTACTTC. It is translated as CASSQGPRNIQYF.

The table lists this clone with a few counts. The rearrangement links TRBV12-5 to TRBJ1-6, with D unresolved. From germline, CDR1 is LGHNT and CDR2 FRNRAP. The CDR3 loop spans 15 amino acids. The ends were cut back, 0 bases at V and 3 bases at J, with 6 bases in the middle. The CDR3 protein is CASGLVEGYNSPLHF. The CDR3 region has the DNA TGTGCTAGTGGTTTGGTAGAGGGCTATAATTCACCCCTCCACTTT.

The CDR3 bases are TGTGCCACCAGTGATCATACAGGGGTGGCTTTCTTT. Translated, it gives CATSDHTGVAFF. This chain uses TRBV24-1 with TRBJ1-1, with 7 positions matching TRBD1. The CDR3 runs to 12 residues. Germline CDR1 is KGHDR and CDR2 is SFDVKD. V was clipped by 3 bases and J by 11 bases; unmatched bases: 5.

The chain recombines TRBV5-8 with TRBJ2-2; D not certain. This CDR3 is 12 amino acids long. CDR1 is SGHTS, CDR2 YDEGEE, per germline. V was trimmed by 1 base and J by 8 bases, leaving 6 bases between them. The CDR3 reads CASSLYRGELFF. The CDR3 nucleotides are TGTGCCAGCAGCTTGTATAGAGGGGAGCTGTTTTTT.

CDR3 sequence reads: CASSLIAGGTDTQYF. The CDR3 region has the DNA TGTGCCAGCAGCTTAATAGCGGGGGGCACAGATACGCAGTATTTT. This chain joins TRBV7-2 and TRBJ2-3; 9 nucleotides match TRBD2. J lost 1 base, V lost 2 bases, and 1 base had no gene match. Germline V gene lookup returns CDR1 SGHTA and CDR2 FQGNSA. The CDR3 sequence is 15 residues long.

The gene calls are TRBV3-1 (or the pseudogene TRBV3-2) and TRBJ2-5; 10 bases match TRBD2. This CDR3 contains 16 residues. V gave up 2 bases and J gave up 5 bases; unmatched junction bases: 8. Germline lookup yields CDR1 LGHDT and CDR2 YNNKEL (reference sequence). CDR3 DNA sequence: TGTGCCAGCAGCCAAAGGTCGCTAGCGGGAGTTGAGACCCAGTACTTC. Protein product: CASSQRSLAGVETQYF.

This chain joins TRBV2 and TRBJ1-2; a possible D gene is TRBD1 (6 bases). Germline CDR1 is SNHLY and CDR2 is FYNNEI. The CDR3 consists of 13 residues. V shed 5 bases and J shed 2 bases, with 9 bases lying between them. The CDR3 sequence is CASSNDRNYGYTF. CDR3 DNA sequence: TGTGCCAGCAGTAATGACAGGAACTATGGCTACACCTTC.

The chain employs TRBV18 and TRBJ1-2; TRBD1 matches at 9 bases. V gave up 0 bases and J gave up 6 bases; unmatched junction bases: 14. Looked up from germline, CDR1 is KGHSH and CDR2 is LQKENI. There are 18 residues in the CDR3. The CDR3 sequence is CASSPPNDFMTGGDGYTF. CDR3 sequence (DNA): TGTGCCAGCTCACCACCGAACGACTTTATGACAGGGGGGGATGGCTACACCTTC.

The J gene is TRBJ2-3, the V gene TRBV11-2; TRBD2 matches 8 bases. Germline CDR1 reads SGHAT; CDR2 reads FQNNGV. The trim removed 5 bases at V and 6 bases at J, leaving 10 bases unmatched. This CDR3 region has 15 residues. In DNA, the CDR3 is TGTGCCAGCAGCCCGGCCGGGGGGGCACGGGATACGCAGTATTTT. This translates into CASSPAGGARDTQYF.